The 32 T cell receptor beta chains below were found in one sample sequenced in a study of blood T cell repertoires in COVID-19. Assay: immunoSEQ multiplex PCR; the TCRdb copy retains only in-frame clones and omits some. The sample shows some 160,000 clones, over 75% of them seen only once. Input material: peripheral blood. Every receptor here comes from a woman aged 50 to 65 with acute or convalescent COVID-19.

The rearrangement joins TRBV2 to TRBJ1-2; a possible D gene is TRBD1 (6 bases). Germline values: CDR1 SNHLY, CDR2 FYNNEI. The V end was cut by 7 bases, the J end by 4 bases, with 16 bases between. The CDR3 contains 14 residues. CDR3 in amino acids: CASKGDKVPYGYTF. In DNA form, the CDR3 reads TGTGCCAGCAAGGGGGACAAGGTCCCCTATGGCTACACCTTC.

The chain employs TRBV28 and TRBJ1-2; D not certain. This CDR3 region has 14 residues. V lost 3 bases, J lost 2 bases, and 10 bases lay in between. Germline V gene data show CDR1 as MDHEN and CDR2 as SYDVKM. The CDR3 here is CASSFTPKNYGYTF. The CDR3 DNA reads TGTGCCAGCAGTTTTACACCGAAGAACTATGGCTACACCTTC.

This clone turned up a few times. The V and J genes are TRBV4-2 and TRBJ2-4; tentative D call: TRBD2 (6 bases). This CDR3 is 18 amino acids long. Germline V lookup: CDR1 LGHNA, CDR2 YNFKEQ. V dropped 1 base and J dropped 0 bases, with 16 bases sitting between them. CDR3 sequence: CASSQAYGAGIAKNIQYF. In DNA, the CDR3 is TGTGCCAGCAGCCAAGCCTACGGGGCGGGGATAGCCAAAAACATTCAGTACTTC.

This chain joins TRBV28 and TRBJ1-1; tentative D call: TRBD1 (6 bases). Germline V lookup: CDR1 MDHEN, CDR2 SYDVKM. Deletions cut 6 bases from V and 0 bases from J, with 14 bases between. This CDR3 comprises 15 residues. CDR3 sequence: CASRESRGMNTEAFF. In DNA, the CDR3 is TGTGCCAGCAGAGAGAGTAGGGGGATGAACACTGAAGCTTTCTTT.

The rearrangement joins TRBV2 to TRBJ2-3; 16 bases agree with TRBD2. J gave up 5 bases and V 9 bases, and 8 bases lay outside the gene matches. Germline-derived CDR1 and CDR2 are SNHLY and FYNNEI. This CDR3 comprises 16 residues. In nucleotides, the CDR3 is TGTGCCAGTACGGGACTAGCGGGGGGGAAGGGAGATACGCAGTATTTT. The encoded protein is CASTGLAGGKGDTQYF.

The V gene is TRBV7-9, the J gene TRBJ1-5, with D perhaps matching TRBD1 (5 bases). Germline V gene sequence: CDR1 SEHNR, CDR2 FQNEAQ (reference sequence). The CDR3 extends over 15 amino acids. V was cut by 3 bases and J by 0 bases, with 9 bases left in between. The CDR3 sequence is CASSLGGNSNQPQHF. CDR3 nucleotide sequence: TGTGCCAGCAGCTTGGGGGGGAATAGCAATCAGCCCCAGCATTTT. Full variable domain (missing parts from reference TRBV7-9 and TRBJ1-5): DTGVSQNPRHKITKRGQNVTFRCDPISEHNRLYWYRQTLGQGPEFLTYFQNEAQLEKSRLLSDRFSAERPKGSFSTLEIQRTEQGDSAMYLCASSLGGNSNQPQHFGDGTRLSIL.

The chain has TRBV6-2 or TRBV6-3 and TRBJ2-3; TRBD2 aligns across 16 bases. In germline, CDR1 is MNHEY, CDR2 SVGEGT. V shed 5 bases and J 0 bases; nucleotides not matched to a gene: 5. The CDR3 is 18 residues long. CDR3 DNA sequence: TGTGCCAGCAGTCGCGGGACTAGCGGGGGGGTGAGCACAGATACGCAGTATTTT. Its protein is CASSRGTSGGVSTDTQYF.

V usage is TRBV4-3 and J usage is TRBJ2-4; 10 bases are a match to TRBD1. After removal of 4 bases from V and 8 bases from J, the junction contained 5 bases not matched to a gene. Germline V gives CDR1 LGHNA, CDR2 YSLEER. CDR3 size: 14 residues. The DNA of the CDR3 is TGCGCCAGCAGCCTTGGGACAGGGGAGGACATTCAGTACTTC. Amino acid sequence: CASSLGTGEDIQYF.

This chain joins TRBV19 and TRBJ1-6; 8 positions match TRBD1. V was clipped by 4 bases and J by 2 bases; unmatched bases: 4. This CDR3 spans 16 amino acids. The germline V gene encodes CDR1 LNHDA and CDR2 SQIVND (reference sequence). The CDR3 here is CASSSTGGPYNSPLHF. DNA for the CDR3: TGTGCCAGTAGTAGCACAGGGGGACCCTATAATTCACCCCTCCACTTT.

The V call is TRBV18, the J call TRBJ1-3; 12 nucleotides line up with TRBD1. There are 17 residues in the CDR3. The germline gives CDR1 KGHSH, CDR2 LQKENI. Trimming cost V 6 bases and J 2 bases; bases outside gene matches: 8. CDR3 coding DNA: TGTGCCAGCTCCGGGACAGGGGGCACTATGGCTGGAAACACCATATATTTT. Translation: CASSGTGGTMAGNTIYF. Complete variable domain (other parts from reference TRBV18 and TRBJ1-3): NAGVMQNPRHLVRRRGQEARLRCSPMKGHSHVYWYRQLPEEGLKFMVYLQKENIIDESGMPKERFSAEFPKEGPSILRIQQVVRGDSAAYFCASSGTGGTMAGNTIYFGEGSWLTVV.

This rearrangement joins TRBV6-2 or TRBV6-3 to TRBJ1-5; the D is unclear. Germline assignment: CDR1 MNHEY and CDR2 SVGEGT. The CDR3 is 15 amino acids. Trimming removed 3 bases at V and 0 bases at J, with 9 bases between. The CDR3 nucleotides read TGTGCCAGCAGTTATAATCGGGATAGCAATCAGCCCCAGCATTTT. It is translated as CASSYNRDSNQPQHF.

The chain employs TRBV6-5 and TRBJ1-5, with 7 bases fitting TRBD1. J gave up 0 bases and V 6 bases, and 5 bases lay outside the gene matches. The CDR3 runs to 15 residues. The germline CDR1 and CDR2 sequences are MNHEY and SVGAGI. The CDR3 region has the DNA TGTGCCAGCAGACGGGACAGTGATAGCAATCAGCCCCAGCATTTT. It yields the protein CASRRDSDSNQPQHF.

This chain uses TRBV19 with TRBJ2-3; D might be TRBD2 (7 bases). This CDR3 has 13 amino acids. Germline assignment: CDR1 LNHDA and CDR2 SQIVND (reference sequence). V lost 4 bases to trimming and J lost 6 bases, with 11 bases between them. The CDR3 region is CASSTGGLDTQYF. CDR3 DNA: TGTGCCAGTAGTACGGGGGGCCTTGATACGCAGTATTTT.

This clone was detected a few times. The rearrangement links TRBV5-1 to TRBJ2-7; D is possibly TRBD1 (7 bases). CDR3 length: 13 residues. Germline-derived CDR1 and CDR2 are SGHRS and YFSETQ. V shed 3 bases and J shed 3 bases, with 10 bases lying between them. The CDR3 bases are TGCGCCAGCAGCTGGCAGGGGGGCTACGAGCAGTACTTC. It codes for CASSWQGGYEQYF.

The genes are TRBV28 and TRBJ2-7; D is undetermined. Germline V gene lookup returns CDR1 MDHEN and CDR2 SYDVKM. The V end lost 4 bases, the J end lost 4 bases, and 11 bases lay between the germline ends. The CDR3 sequence is 13 residues long. The CDR3 coding sequence is TGTGCCAGCAGTTCTACCCCATCTTACGAGCAGTACTTC. Its protein product is CASSSTPSYEQYF.

V gene TRBV3-1 (or the pseudogene TRBV3-2) combines with J gene TRBJ1-3; 7 bases are a match to TRBD1. The CDR3 runs to 15 residues. Unmatched junction bases numbered 8, after V lost 5 bases and J lost 4 bases. The germline V gene encodes CDR1 LGHDT and CDR2 YNNKEL (reference sequence). The CDR3 DNA reads as TGTGCCAGCAGCTTCCGACAGGGAGAAGGAAACACCATATATTTT. Protein sequence: CASSFRQGEGNTIYF.

V and J are TRBV7-2 and TRBJ2-7; D remains ambiguous. The CDR3 is made up of 13 amino acids. Germline CDR1 is SGHTA and CDR2 is FQGNSA. Trimming stripped 5 bases from V and 3 bases from J, with 11 bases between. The CDR3 here is CASSPLGNYEQYF. The DNA of the CDR3 is TGTGCCAGCAGCCCCCTAGGAAACTACGAGCAGTACTTC.

The CDR3 coding sequence is TGTGCCAGCAGCCCCGACAGAGACACCGGGGAGCTGTTTTTT. As protein: CASSPDRDTGELFF. The chain joins TRBV7-3 to TRBJ2-2; tentative D call: TRBD1 (5 bases). Germline CDR1 reads SGHTA; CDR2 reads FQGTGA. The CDR3 loop spans 14 amino acids. Trimming stripped 5 bases from V and 3 bases from J, with 10 bases between.

CDR3 residues: CASSTGGSWVNEQYF. The CDR3 nucleotides read TGTGCCAGCAGCACGGGTGGTTCTTGGGTCAACGAGCAGTACTTC. The J gene is TRBJ2-7, the V gene TRBV3-1 (or the pseudogene TRBV3-2); D is ambiguous. The CDR3 extends over 15 amino acids. Germline V gives CDR1 LGHDT, CDR2 YNNKEL (reference sequence). Trimming left V 5 bases short and J 5 bases short, with 19 bases between.

This clone was found a few times. The V and J genes are TRBV2 and TRBJ1-5; D gene unclear. CDR3 size: 16 residues. CDR1 is SNHLY, CDR2 FYNNEI, per germline. V gave up 2 bases and J gave up 2 bases, with 13 bases separating them. CDR3 in DNA: TGTGCCAGCAGTGAAACTGGGAGGAACGGCAATCAGCCCCAGCATTTT. It is translated as CASSETGRNGNQPQHF. Using reference TRBV2 and TRBJ1-5 for the parts outside the CDR3, the full variable domain is EPEVTQTPSHQVTQMGQEVILRCVPISNHLYFYWYRQILGQKVEFLVSFYNNEISEKSEIFDDQFSVERPDGSNFTLKIRSTKLEDSAMYFCASSETGRNGNQPQHFGDGTRLSIL.

The chain couples TRBV4-1 to TRBJ2-3, with 9 bases identical to TRBD2. The CDR3 has 17 amino acids. V gave up 6 bases and J gave up 2 bases; unmatched junction bases: 12. The germline gives CDR1 MGHRA, CDR2 YSYEKL. CDR3 loop: CASRKEGGGGATDTQYF. The CDR3 DNA reads as TGCGCCAGCAGGAAAGAGGGAGGCGGGGGGGCCACAGATACGCAGTATTTT.

The rearrangement links TRBV4-3 to TRBJ2-6; D is uncertain. Trimming removed 0 bases from V and 0 bases from J, with 9 bases in between. The CDR3 length is 17 residues. CDR1 and CDR2 from the germline V gene are LGHNA and YSLEER. In DNA form, the CDR3 reads TGCGCCAGCAGCCAAGAGGAACGGAGCTCTGGGGCCAACGTCCTGACTTTC. As protein: CASSQEERSSGANVLTF.

This clone turned up a few times. This chain uses TRBV5-1 with TRBJ2-3; 9 nucleotides line up with TRBD1. This CDR3 region has 15 residues. The germline V gene encodes CDR1 SGHRS and CDR2 YFSETQ. J was trimmed by 4 bases and V by 0 bases; bases with no gene match: 3. The chain's CDR3 is CASSLVDRGSDTQYF. In DNA form, the CDR3 reads TGCGCCAGCAGCTTGGTGGACAGGGGTTCAGATACGCAGTATTTT.

The CDR3 here is CASSPGQGWDEQFF. The DNA for the CDR3 is TGTGCCAGCAGCCCAGGACAGGGTTGGGATGAGCAGTTCTTC. This chain joins TRBV7-9 and TRBJ2-1; 8 nucleotides match TRBD1. Trimming removed 5 bases from V and 8 bases from J; junction bases left unmatched: 8. Germline-derived CDR1 and CDR2 are SEHNR and FQNEAQ (reference sequence). The CDR3 is 14 amino acids.

V usage is TRBV10-3 and J usage is TRBJ1-5; no firm D call. The CDR3 is made up of 18 amino acids. Between the trimmed V and J ends, which lost 6 bases and 1 base, there was a span of 22 bases. Germline V gene data show CDR1 as ENHRY and CDR2 as SYGVKD. CDR3 residues: CAISEGFMGEWSNQPQHF. In DNA form, the CDR3 reads TGTGCCATCAGCGAAGGCTTCATGGGCGAATGGAGCAATCAGCCCCAGCATTTT.

The chain combines TRBV28 with TRBJ1-1; D is possibly TRBD1 (6 bases). Germline V gives CDR1 MDHEN, CDR2 SYDVKM. The CDR3 runs 13 residues. With 7 bases removed from V and 3 bases from J, the gap between germline ends came to 12 bases. The CDR3 reads CASIITGYTEAFF. CDR3 coding DNA: TGTGCCAGCATCATAACAGGGTACACTGAAGCTTTCTTT.

The J gene is TRBJ1-4, the V gene TRBV7-9, with 7 bases identical to TRBD1. Germline V gene data show CDR1 as SEHNR and CDR2 as FQNEAQ (reference sequence). V gave up 5 bases and J gave up 5 bases; unmatched junction bases: 14. This CDR3 contains 17 residues. This CDR3 reads CASSAASTGLVNEKLFF. Here the CDR3 DNA reads TGTGCCAGCAGCGCGGCGTCGACAGGGTTGGTGAATGAAAAACTGTTTTTT. Variable domain in full (rest from reference TRBV7-9 and TRBJ1-4): DTGVSQNPRHKITKRGQNVTFRCDPISEHNRLYWYRQTLGQGPEFLTYFQNEAQLEKSRLLSDRFSAERPKGSFSTLEIQRTEQGDSAMYLCASSAASTGLVNEKLFFGSGTQLSVL.

CDR3 nucleotides: TGTGCCAGCAGTTTACGGAGCTTTATAGCCAAAAACATTCAGTACTTC. It encodes CASSLRSFIAKNIQYF. The rearrangement joins TRBV28 to TRBJ2-4; no clear D gene. V lost 2 bases, J lost 0 bases, and 11 bases lay in between. Germline CDR1 MDHEN, CDR2 SYDVKM. The CDR3 sequence is 16 residues long.

The count of this clone is one. V is TRBV7-2 and J is TRBJ1-1, with a weak D call TRBD1 (6 bases). The ends were cut back, 1 base at V and 0 bases at J, with 9 bases in the middle. This CDR3 spans 15 amino acids. Germline lookup yields CDR1 SGHTA and CDR2 FQGNSA. CDR3 in DNA: TGTGCCAGCAGCTTAGGAACAGGGCTGAACACTGAAGCTTTCTTT. It translates to CASSLGTGLNTEAFF.

This chain joins TRBV5-1 and TRBJ1-1; D perhaps matches TRBD1 (5 bases). The V gene's germline CDR1 is SGHRS and CDR2 YFSETQ. The CDR3 runs to 14 residues. With 0 bases removed from V and 6 bases from J, the gap between germline ends came to 12 bases. CDR3 coding DNA: TGCGCCAGCAGCTTGGTACAGGCCGCCCCTGAAGCTTTCTTT. Translation: CASSLVQAAPEAFF.

The genes are TRBV4-3 and TRBJ2-1; TRBD2 agrees at 7 bases. CDR1 and CDR2 from the germline V gene are LGHNA and YSLEER. This CDR3 comprises 18 residues. The V and J ends lost 2 bases and 4 bases, in that order; junction bases with no gene match: 14. The CDR3 nucleotides read TGCGCCAGCAGCCAAATGCTACCTAGACAGCGGGGATACAATGAGCAGTTCTTC. The encoded protein is CASSQMLPRQRGYNEQFF.

This clone was found once. This chain links TRBV7-2 with TRBJ2-1; 10 nucleotides line up with TRBD2. J was trimmed by 5 bases and V by 7 bases; bases with no gene match: 8. Germline values: CDR1 SGHTA, CDR2 FQGNSA. CDR3 length: 15 amino acids. CDR3 amino acids: CASTLYSGGNNEQFF. The CDR3 DNA sequence: TGTGCCAGCACCCTATATAGCGGGGGGAACAATGAGCAGTTCTTC. The variable domain in full, with the rest retrieved from reference TRBV7-2 and TRBJ2-1, is GAGVSQSPSNKVTEKGKDVELRCDPISGHTALYWYRQSLGQGLEFLIYFQGNSAPDKSGLPSDRFSAERTGGSVSTLTIQRTQQEDSAVYLCASTLYSGGNNEQFFGPGTRLTVL.